The clone carrying this T cell receptor (beta chain) is a singleton in its sample. TCR beta sequencing was performed on blood CD8+ and CD4+ T cells. As judged by recently defined diagnostic criteria, patients with Susac syndrome had definite or probable disease. Negative isolation yielded CD8+ and CD4+ T cells; FACS enriched TEMRA cells. This entry is derived from a study of CD8 T cells in Susac syndrome. Reverse transcription of about 0.5 to 1 ug RNA used random hexamers. The immunoSEQ assay covered 54 Vbeta and 13 Jbeta segments for CDR3. From the immunoSEQ multiplex PCR reads, TCRdb called clonotypes with MiXCR, one entry per CDR3 protein. This sample has under 200,000 distinct CDR3 sequences, with 91% found just once. What was sequenced was CD4+ T cells from PBMCs. This receptor was obtained from a human donor with Susac syndrome.

This CDR3 reads CASSPGGGNTIYF. For the CDR3, the DNA is TGTGCCAGCAGCCCAGGGGGTGGAAACACCATATATTTT. The genes are TRBV9 and TRBJ1-3, with 7 bases identical to TRBD1. Trimming cost V 4 bases and J 3 bases; bases outside gene matches: 1. CDR1 is SGDLS and CDR2 is YYNGEE in the germline V gene. There are 13 residues in the CDR3.